The 3 T cell receptor beta chains below were found in one sample sequenced in a study of regulatory T cells in long-lasting Graves disease. Arm-PCR of CDR3 regions and iRepertoire HTBI primers were the basis on which TCR beta libraries were built. TCRdb reanalysed the multiplex PCR reads using MiXCR and keeps one entry per CDR3 protein. Of more than 300,000 distinct CDR3 sequences in the sample, 23% were seen once. Time point of the sample: persistent/refractory GD, antithyroid drugs over 5 years with positive TRAb. From RNA extracted from PBMCs, the TCR library was made. Sequencing used peripheral blood mononuclear cells (PBMCs), obtained when the disease was refractory, from a patient treated with antithyroid drugs. All receptors come from a woman aged 40-49 years with Graves disease.

The chain combines TRBV3-1 with TRBJ1-3, with TRBD1 as a possible D gene (6 bases). The germline V and J ends were trimmed by 6 bases and 4 bases, with 19 bases remaining between them. Germline V gives CDR1 LGHDT, CDR2 YNNKEL (reference sequence). The CDR3 is made up of 16 amino acids. CDR3 nucleotides: TGTGCCAGCAGTCCCTCGACAGGAGCAGTCGGAAACACCATATATTTT. It yields the protein CASSPSTGAVGNTIYF.

CDR3 region: CASSESGRAGHYYEQYF. DNA of the CDR3: TGCGCCAGCAGTGAGTCGGGGAGAGCGGGACATTACTACGAGCAGTACTTC. The rearrangement uses TRBV10-1 and TRBJ2-7, with D perhaps TRBD2 (7 bases). Germline V gene data show CDR1 as WNHNN and CDR2 as SYGVQD (reference sequence). Trimming took 0 bases from V and 3 from J, leaving 18 bases between them. CDR3 size: 17 residues.

This clonotype was counted only a few times. The chain links TRBV9 to TRBJ2-7; 9 bases are a match to TRBD1. The V and J ends lost 2 bases and 4 bases, in that order; junction bases with no gene match: 7. Germline lookup yields CDR1 SGDLS and CDR2 YYNGEE. This CDR3 has 15 amino acids. CDR3 protein: CASSVGGQGFYEQYF. CDR3 nucleotides: TGTGCCAGCAGCGTGGGGGGACAGGGTTTTTACGAGCAGTACTTC.